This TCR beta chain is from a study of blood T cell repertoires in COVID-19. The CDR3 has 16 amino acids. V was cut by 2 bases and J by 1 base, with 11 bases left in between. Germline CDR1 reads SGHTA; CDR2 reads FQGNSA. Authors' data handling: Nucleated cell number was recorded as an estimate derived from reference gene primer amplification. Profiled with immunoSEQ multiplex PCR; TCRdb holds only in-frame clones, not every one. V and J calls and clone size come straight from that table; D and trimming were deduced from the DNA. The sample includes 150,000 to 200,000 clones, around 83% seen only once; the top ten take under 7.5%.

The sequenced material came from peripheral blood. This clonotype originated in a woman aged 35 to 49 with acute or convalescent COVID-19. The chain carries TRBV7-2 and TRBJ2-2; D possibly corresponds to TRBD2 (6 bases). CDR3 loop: CASSLFRAGNTGELFF. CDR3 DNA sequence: TGTGCCAGCAGCTTATTTCGAGCGGGGAACACCGGGGAGCTGTTTTTT.